The source of this T cell receptor beta chain is a study of T-cell reconstitution after alpha-beta-depleted transplantation in children. Study-level points and caveats: There were some patients whose high TCRbeta diversity at day 60 came from surviving recipient T cells and thymic progenitors. It was newly produced T cells that mostly accounted for T-cell counts and diversity one year after transplant. Two months or so post-transplant, alpha-beta T cells reportedly derived from several hundred expanded graft clones.

There are many counts of this clonotype. Its antigen is as yet unknown. Unique molecular identifiers were incorporated when the TCRbeta library was constructed. Each CDR3 protein gets one entry after TCRdb re-called the PCR reads with MiXCR. The repertoire holds 200,000 to 300,000 distinct CDR3 sequences, roughly 8.2% seen once, with under 8% in the top ten. CDR3 length: 15 amino acids. After removal of 0 bases from V and 6 bases from J, the junction contained 5 bases not matched to a gene. Germline CDR1 LGHDT, CDR2 YNNKEL (reference sequence). Source: PBMCs, mostly from graft donor cells, taken 180 days after TCRalphabeta/CD19-depleted stem cell transplant. The receptor was derived from a male patient aged 5 to 17 who had a stem cell transplant for acute lymphoblastic leukemia, so the T cells may come from the graft donor. J is TRBJ2-1 and V is TRBV3-1; 7 nucleotides line up with TRBD2. CDR3 DNA sequence: TGTGCCAGCAGCCAAGAATCGGGGGGTGGCAATGAGCAGTTCTTC. This encodes CASSQESGGGNEQFF.